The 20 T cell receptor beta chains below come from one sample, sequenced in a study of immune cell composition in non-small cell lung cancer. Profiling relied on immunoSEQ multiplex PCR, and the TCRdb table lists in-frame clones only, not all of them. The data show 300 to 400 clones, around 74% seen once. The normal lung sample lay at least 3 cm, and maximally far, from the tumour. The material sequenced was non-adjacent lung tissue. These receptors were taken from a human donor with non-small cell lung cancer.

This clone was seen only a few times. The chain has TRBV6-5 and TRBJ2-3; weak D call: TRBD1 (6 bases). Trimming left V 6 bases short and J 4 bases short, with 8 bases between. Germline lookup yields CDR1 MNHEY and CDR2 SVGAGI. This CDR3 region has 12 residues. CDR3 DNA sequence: TGTGCCAGCAGAGCAGGGGCAGATACGCAGTATTTT. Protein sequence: CASRAGADTQYF.

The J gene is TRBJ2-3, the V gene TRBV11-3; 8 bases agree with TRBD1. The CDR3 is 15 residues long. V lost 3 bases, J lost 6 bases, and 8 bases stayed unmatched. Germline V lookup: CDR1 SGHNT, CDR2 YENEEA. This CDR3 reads CASSFVTGAGDTQYF. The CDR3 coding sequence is TGTGCCAGCAGCTTCGTGACAGGGGCCGGCGATACGCAGTATTTT.

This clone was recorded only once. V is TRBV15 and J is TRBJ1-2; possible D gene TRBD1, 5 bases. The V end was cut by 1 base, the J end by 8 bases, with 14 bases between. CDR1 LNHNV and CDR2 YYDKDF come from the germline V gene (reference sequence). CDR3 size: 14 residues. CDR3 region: CATSRGTGSGGYTF. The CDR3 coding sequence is TGTGCCACCAGCAGAGGAACAGGTTCGGGCGGCTACACCTTC.

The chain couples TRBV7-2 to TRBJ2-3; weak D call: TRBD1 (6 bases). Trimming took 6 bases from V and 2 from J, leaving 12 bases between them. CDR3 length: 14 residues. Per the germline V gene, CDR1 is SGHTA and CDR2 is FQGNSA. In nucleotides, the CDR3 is TGTGCCAGCAGTCGCGCAGGGGTCACAGATACGCAGTATTTT. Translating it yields CASSRAGVTDTQYF.

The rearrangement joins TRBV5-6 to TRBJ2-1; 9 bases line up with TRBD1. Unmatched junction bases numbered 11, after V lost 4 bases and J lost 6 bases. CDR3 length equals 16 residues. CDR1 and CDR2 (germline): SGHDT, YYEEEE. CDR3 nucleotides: TGTGCCAGCAGCCCGGACCTCACAGGGGGCAGCAATGAGCAGTTCTTC. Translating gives CASSPDLTGGSNEQFF. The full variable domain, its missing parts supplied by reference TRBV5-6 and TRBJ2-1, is DAGVTQSPTHLIKTRGQQVTLRCSPKSGHDTVSWYQQALGQGPQFIFQYYEEEERQRGNFPDRFSGHQFPNYSSELNVNALLLGDSALYLCASSPDLTGGSNEQFFGPGTRLTVL.

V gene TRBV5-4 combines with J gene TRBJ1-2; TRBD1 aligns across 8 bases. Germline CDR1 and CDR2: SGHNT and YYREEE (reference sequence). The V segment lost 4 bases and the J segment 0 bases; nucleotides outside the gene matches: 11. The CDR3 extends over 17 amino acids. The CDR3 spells CASSDFRDRSANYGYTF. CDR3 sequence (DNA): TGTGCCAGCAGCGACTTCCGGGACAGGTCAGCTAACTATGGCTACACCTTC.

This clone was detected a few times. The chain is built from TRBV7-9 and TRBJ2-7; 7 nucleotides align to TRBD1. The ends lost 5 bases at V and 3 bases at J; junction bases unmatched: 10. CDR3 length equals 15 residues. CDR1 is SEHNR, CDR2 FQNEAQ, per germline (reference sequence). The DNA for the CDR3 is TGTGCCAGCAGCCCGGACAGGAGCTTAGACTACGAGCAGTACTTC. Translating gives CASSPDRSLDYEQYF. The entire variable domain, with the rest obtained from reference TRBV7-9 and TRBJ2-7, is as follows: DTGVSQNPRHKITKRGQNVTFRCDPISEHNRLYWYRQTLGQGPEFLTYFQNEAQLEKSRLLSDRFSAERPKGSFSTLEIQRTEQGDSAMYLCASSPDRSLDYEQYFGPGTRLTVT.

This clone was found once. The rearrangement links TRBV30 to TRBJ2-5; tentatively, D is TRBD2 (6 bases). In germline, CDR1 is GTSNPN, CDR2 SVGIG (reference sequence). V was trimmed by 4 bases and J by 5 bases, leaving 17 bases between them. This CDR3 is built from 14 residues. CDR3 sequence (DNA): TGTGCCTGGACGTTAGGGCCTCGGGAGGAGACCCAGTACTTC. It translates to CAWTLGPREETQYF.

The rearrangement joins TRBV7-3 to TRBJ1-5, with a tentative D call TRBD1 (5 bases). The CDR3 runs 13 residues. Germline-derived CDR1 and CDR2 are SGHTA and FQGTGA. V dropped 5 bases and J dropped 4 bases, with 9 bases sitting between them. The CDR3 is CASSRGGNQPQHF. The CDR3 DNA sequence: TGTGCCAGCAGCCGCGGGGGAAATCAGCCCCAGCATTTT.

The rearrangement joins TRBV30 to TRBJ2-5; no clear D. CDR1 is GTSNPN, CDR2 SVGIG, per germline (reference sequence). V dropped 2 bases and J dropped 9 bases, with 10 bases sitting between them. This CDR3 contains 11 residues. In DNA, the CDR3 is TGTGCCTGGAGTTTAGCCCCGGCCCAGTACTTC. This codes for CAWSLAPAQYF.

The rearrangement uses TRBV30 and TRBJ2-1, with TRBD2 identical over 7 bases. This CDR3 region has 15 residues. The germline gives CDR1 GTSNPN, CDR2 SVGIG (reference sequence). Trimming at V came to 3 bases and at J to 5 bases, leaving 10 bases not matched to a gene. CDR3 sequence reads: CAWSSRDYLNNEQFF. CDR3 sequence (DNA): TGTGCCTGGAGCTCACGGGACTACTTAAACAATGAGCAGTTCTTC.

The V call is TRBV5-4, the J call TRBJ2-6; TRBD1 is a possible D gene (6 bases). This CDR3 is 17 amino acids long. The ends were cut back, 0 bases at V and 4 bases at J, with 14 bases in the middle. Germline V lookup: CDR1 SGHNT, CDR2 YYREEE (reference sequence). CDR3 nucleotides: TGTGCCAGCAGCTTGGATTCAGGGGCATCCGGGGCCAACGTCCTGACTTTC. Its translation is CASSLDSGASGANVLTF. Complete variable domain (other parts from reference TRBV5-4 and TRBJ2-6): ETGVTQSPTHLIKTRGQQVTLRCSSQSGHNTVSWYQQALGQGPQFIFQYYREEENGRGNFPPRFSGLQFPNYSSELNVNALELDDSALYLCASSLDSGASGANVLTFGAGSRLTVL.

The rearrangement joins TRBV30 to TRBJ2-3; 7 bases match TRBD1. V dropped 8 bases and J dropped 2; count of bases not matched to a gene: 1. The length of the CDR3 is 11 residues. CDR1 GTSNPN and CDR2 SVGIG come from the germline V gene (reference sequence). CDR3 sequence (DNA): TGTGCCGGGACAGTCACAGATACGCAGTATTTT. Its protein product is CAGTVTDTQYF.

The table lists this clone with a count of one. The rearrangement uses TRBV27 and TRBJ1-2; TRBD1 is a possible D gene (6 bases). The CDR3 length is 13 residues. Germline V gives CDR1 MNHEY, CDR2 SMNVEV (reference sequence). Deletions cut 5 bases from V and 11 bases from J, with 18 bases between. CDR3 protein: CASSLKTGTGYTF. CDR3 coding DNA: TGTGCCAGCAGTCTTAAAACAGGGACCGGGTACACCTTC.

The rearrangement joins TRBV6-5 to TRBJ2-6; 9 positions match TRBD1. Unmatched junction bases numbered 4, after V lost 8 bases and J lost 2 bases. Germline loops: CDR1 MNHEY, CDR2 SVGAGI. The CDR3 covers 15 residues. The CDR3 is CASGTGRPGANVLTF. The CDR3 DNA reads TGTGCCAGCGGGACAGGGCGCCCTGGGGCCAACGTCCTGACTTTC.

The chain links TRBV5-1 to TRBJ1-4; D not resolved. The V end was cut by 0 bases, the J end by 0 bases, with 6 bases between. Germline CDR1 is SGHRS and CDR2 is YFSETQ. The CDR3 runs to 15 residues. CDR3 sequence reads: CASSLAGATNEKLFF. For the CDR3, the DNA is TGCGCCAGCAGCTTGGCGGGTGCAACTAATGAAAAACTGTTTTTT.

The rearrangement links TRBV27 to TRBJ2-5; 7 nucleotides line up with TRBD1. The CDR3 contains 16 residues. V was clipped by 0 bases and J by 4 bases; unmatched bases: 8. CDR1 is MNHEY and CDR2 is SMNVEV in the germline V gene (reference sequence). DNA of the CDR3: TGTGCCAGCAGTTTATCAGGGGGCGGCCGCTTAGAGACCCAGTACTTC. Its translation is CASSLSGGGRLETQYF.

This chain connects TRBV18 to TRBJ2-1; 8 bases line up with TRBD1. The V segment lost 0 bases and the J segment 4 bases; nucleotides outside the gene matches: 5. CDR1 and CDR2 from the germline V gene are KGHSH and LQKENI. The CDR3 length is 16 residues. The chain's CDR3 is CASSPPDRVSYNEQFF. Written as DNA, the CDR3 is TGTGCCAGCTCACCACCGGACAGGGTTTCATACAATGAGCAGTTCTTC.

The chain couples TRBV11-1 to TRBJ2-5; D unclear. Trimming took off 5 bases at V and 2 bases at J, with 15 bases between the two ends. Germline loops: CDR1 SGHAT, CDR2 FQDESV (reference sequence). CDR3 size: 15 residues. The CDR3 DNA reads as TGTGCCAGCAGCCCCAGCGTCGGATTTCAAGAGACCCAGTACTTC. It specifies CASSPSVGFQETQYF.

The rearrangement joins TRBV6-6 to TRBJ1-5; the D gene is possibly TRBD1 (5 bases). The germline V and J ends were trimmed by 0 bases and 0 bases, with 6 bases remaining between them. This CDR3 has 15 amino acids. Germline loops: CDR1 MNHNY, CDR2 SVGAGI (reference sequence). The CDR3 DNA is TGTGCCAGCAGTTACTCCGGGGGTAGCAATCAGCCCCAGCATTTT. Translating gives CASSYSGGSNQPQHF.